The 22 T cell receptor beta chains given below trace back to one sample, sequenced in a study of T cells in Graves' hyperthyroidism and ophthalmopathy. Amplification of TCR beta CDR3 regions used RNA as the template. First-round RT-PCR with HTBI primers amplified the TCR CDR3 region. TCRdb ran MiXCR on the multiplex PCR reads and lists one entry per CDR3 protein. Among 360,000 or so distinct CDR3 sequences listed, around 18% were seen once. The specimen was blood. The origin of the receptors is a middle-aged woman with Graves' ophthalmopathy.

This clonotype has at least ten counts. The CDR3 here is CASSVGIRGYGYTF. As DNA, the CDR3 is TGTGCCAGCAGTGTGGGCATTCGAGGCTATGGCTACACCTTC. J is TRBJ1-2 and V is TRBV2; D is ambiguous. Germline V gene lookup returns CDR1 SNHLY and CDR2 FYNNEI. V was clipped by 4 bases and J by 4 bases, with 13 bases between them. This CDR3 has 14 residues.

The V call is TRBV6-2 or TRBV6-3, the J call TRBJ1-1; D is perhaps TRBD1 (5 bases). Trimming removed 8 bases from V and 3 bases from J, with 13 bases in between. Germline V gene data show CDR1 as MNHEY and CDR2 as SVGEGT. The CDR3 extends over 13 amino acids. CDR3 sequence: CASSVRDDTEAFF. The CDR3 DNA reads as TGTGCCAGCTCAGTCAGGGATGACACTGAAGCTTTCTTT.

This clonotype was seen only a few times. V gene TRBV6-5 combines with J gene TRBJ1-2, with D possibly matching TRBD1 (6 bases). The ends were cut back, 5 bases at V and 1 base at J, with 8 bases in the middle. The CDR3 loop spans 13 amino acids. CDR1 and CDR2 from the germline V gene are MNHEY and SVGAGI. DNA for the CDR3: TGTGCCAGCAGTGACAGGATTAACTATGGCTACACCTTC. This codes for CASSDRINYGYTF.

The sample holds many counts of this clonotype. The V and J genes are TRBV19 and TRBJ2-5, with D perhaps TRBD2 (6 bases). V was shortened by 5 bases and J by 4 bases, with 20 bases between the two germline ends. The CDR3 has 16 amino acids. The germline V gene encodes CDR1 LNHDA and CDR2 SQIVND (reference sequence). The CDR3 coding sequence is TGTGCCAGTAGTTCCAATTCGGGACTTTCGTTAGAGACCCAGTACTTC. It is translated as CASSSNSGLSLETQYF.

This chain links TRBV2 with TRBJ2-5; a weak D match, TRBD2 (6 bases). V was clipped by 7 bases and J by 5 bases, with 17 bases between them. The germline V gene has CDR1 SNHLY and CDR2 FYNNEI. The CDR3 contains 14 residues. The CDR3 DNA is TGTGCCAGCAACCCCTTGGGGGGAGATGAGACCCAGTACTTC. Its translation: CASNPLGGDETQYF.

This clonotype showed up many times. V is TRBV24-1 and J is TRBJ2-7; 13 bases match TRBD2. From germline, CDR1 is KGHDR and CDR2 SFDVKD. J gave up 2 bases and V 3 bases, and 3 bases lay outside the gene matches. The CDR3 consists of 16 residues. The CDR3 loop reads CATSDPTSGRAYEQYF. CDR3 coding DNA: TGTGCCACCAGTGATCCTACTAGCGGGAGGGCCTACGAGCAGTACTTC.

This sequence joins TRBV9 and TRBJ2-3, with D perhaps matching TRBD1 (5 bases). Germline CDR1 and CDR2: SGDLS and YYNGEE. V dropped 4 bases and J dropped 4 bases, with 19 bases sitting between them. The CDR3 length is 16 residues. CDR3 DNA sequence: TGTGCCAGCAGCCCCCAGGGTTTTGGGCACCCAGATACGCAGTATTTT. This sequence encodes CASSPQGFGHPDTQYF. Combining the CDR3 with reference TRBV9 and TRBJ2-3 gives the whole variable domain DSGVTQTPKHLITATGQRVTLRCSPRSGDLSVYWYQQSLDQGLQFLIQYYNGEERAKGNILERFSAQQFPDLHSELNLSSLELGDSALYFCASSPQGFGHPDTQYFGPGTRLTVL.

This clonotype came up many times. The V gene is TRBV28, the J gene TRBJ1-6; TRBD1 agrees at 7 bases. The length of the CDR3 is 16 residues. Germline CDR1 MDHEN, CDR2 SYDVKM. The J segment lost 4 bases and the V segment lost 5 bases, leaving 8 bases of the junction unmatched. CDR3 residues: CASSALPGQYNSPLHF. CDR3 DNA: TGTGCCAGCAGTGCCTTGCCGGGACAGTATAATTCACCCCTCCACTTT. Together with reference TRBV28 and TRBJ1-6, the CDR3 gives the full variable domain: DVKVTQSSRYLVKRTGEKVFLECVQDMDHENMFWYRQDPGLGLRLIYFSYDVKMKEKGDIPEGYSVSREKKERFSLILESASTNQTSMYLCASSALPGQYNSPLHFGNGTRLTVT.

This clonotype has at least ten counts. The V gene is TRBV7-2, the J gene TRBJ1-2; 8 nucleotides match TRBD1. Germline CDR1 and CDR2: SGHTA and FQGNSA. V trimming: 3 bases; J trimming: 5 bases; junction bases outside the gene matches: 8. The CDR3 is made up of 15 amino acids. CDR3 loop: CASSFKSGQEYGYTF. CDR3 nucleotides: TGTGCCAGCAGCTTTAAATCGGGACAGGAGTATGGCTACACCTTC.

In its sample, this clonotype was seen many times. This chain links TRBV19 with TRBJ1-5; 7 nucleotides align to TRBD1. J was trimmed by 1 base and V by 4 bases; bases with no gene match: 7. Germline CDR1 and CDR2: LNHDA and SQIVND (reference sequence). CDR3 length: 16 amino acids. The CDR3 here is CASSNAGGQSNQPQHF. As DNA, the CDR3 is TGTGCCAGTAGTAACGCAGGGGGACAAAGCAATCAGCCCCAGCATTTT.

V is TRBV19 and J is TRBJ1-1; TRBD1 agrees at 9 bases. V lost 6 bases, J lost 4 bases, and 12 bases stayed unmatched. Germline assignment: CDR1 LNHDA and CDR2 SQIVND (reference sequence). The CDR3 totals 16 residues. The CDR3 protein is CASRTARTGASTEAFF. Written as DNA, the CDR3 is TGTGCCAGTAGGACGGCACGGACAGGGGCAAGCACTGAAGCTTTCTTT.

The rearrangement links TRBV9 to TRBJ2-2; D is uncertain. Trimming cost V 3 bases and J 7 bases, with 7 bases left between them. CDR3 size: 12 residues. In germline, CDR1 is SGDLS, CDR2 YYNGEE. The CDR3 DNA reads TGTGCCAGCAGCGGACATCGCGGGGAGCTGTTTTTT. Residues: CASSGHRGELFF.

This clonotype occurred many times. V and J are TRBV20-1 and TRBJ2-5, with 12 bases that match TRBD1. This CDR3 has 16 residues. CDR1 is DFQATT, CDR2 SNEGSKA, per germline (reference sequence). The V gene end was trimmed by 5 bases and the J gene end by 3 bases; junction bases not matched to a gene: 10. DNA of the CDR3: TGCAGTGCTTCACCTATTGGGACAGGGGGCGAAGAGACCCAGTACTTC. This gives the protein CSASPIGTGGEETQYF.

This clonotype was counted at least ten times. This chain joins TRBV7-9 and TRBJ1-2; possibly TRBD1 for D (6 bases). Germline loops: CDR1 SEHNR, CDR2 FQNEAQ (reference sequence). Trimming removed 4 bases from V and 4 bases from J, with 22 bases in between. This CDR3 has 17 residues. Here the CDR3 reads CASSSPQRGPGAYGYTF. Here the CDR3 DNA reads TGTGCCAGCAGCTCACCGCAACGGGGGCCCGGAGCCTATGGCTACACCTTC. The whole variable domain, remainder taken from reference TRBV7-9 and TRBJ1-2, is DTGVSQNPRHKITKRGQNVTFRCDPISEHNRLYWYRQTLGQGPEFLTYFQNEAQLEKSRLLSDRFSAERPKGSFSTLEIQRTEQGDSAMYLCASSSPQRGPGAYGYTFGSGTRLTVV.

The genes are TRBV28 and TRBJ2-7, with a tentative D call TRBD1 (5 bases). Trimming stripped 4 bases from V and 2 bases from J, with 18 bases between. The germline V gene encodes CDR1 MDHEN and CDR2 SYDVKM. CDR3 size: 16 residues. CDR3 residues: CASSSVPDRTAYEQYF. CDR3 DNA sequence: TGTGCCAGCAGTTCCGTCCCCGACAGAACAGCCTACGAGCAGTACTTC.

V gene TRBV4-1 combines with J gene TRBJ1-2, with D possibly TRBD1 on 5 matching bases. Germline V gene sequence: CDR1 MGHRA, CDR2 YSYEKL. V was trimmed by 1 base and J by 3 bases, leaving 12 bases between them. This CDR3 contains 15 residues. Written as DNA, the CDR3 is TGCGCCAGCAGCCAAGGAGGGGAAGTGTACTATGGCTACACCTTC. Its protein product is CASSQGGEVYYGYTF.

As for this clonotype: Because the CDR3's place on the DNA is in doubt, the DNA is left out and the CDR3 is given as listed by TCRdb. This chain joins TRBV30 and TRBJ1-1; TRBD1, the table's D call, was not compared with the DNA. The CDR3 comprises 11 residues, both ends counted. CDR1 GTSNPN and CDR2 SVGIG come from the germline V gene (reference sequence). The CDR3 loop is CAWSVGQGTFF.

The rearrangement uses TRBV6-2 or TRBV6-3 and TRBJ1-5; 8 nucleotides align to TRBD1. The V segment lost 4 bases and the J segment 5 bases; nucleotides outside the gene matches: 16. This CDR3 has 18 amino acids. CDR1 is MNHEY, CDR2 SVGEGT, per germline. CDR3 nucleotides: TGTGCCAGCAGTTCGAGTCGGTACGGCGGACAGGGTCATCAGCCCCAGCATTTT. It specifies CASSSSRYGGQGHQPQHF.

This chain uses TRBV12-3 or TRBV12-4 with TRBJ1-1, with no clear D. This CDR3 has 12 amino acids. V was cut by 8 bases and J by 11 bases, with 18 bases left in between. The CDR3, as DNA: TGTGCCAGCGTCCGGGATCCTGACCTGGCTTTCTTT. This codes for CASVRDPDLAFF.

At least ten counts were recorded for this clonotype. This sequence joins TRBV6-1 and TRBJ2-4, with 7 bases fitting TRBD2. J was trimmed by 5 bases and V by 1 base; bases with no gene match: 8. The germline gives CDR1 MNHNS, CDR2 SASEGT. The CDR3 has 16 amino acids. The CDR3 DNA is TGTGCCAGCAGTGAAGGGTCCGCGGGAGAGGAAAACATTCAGTACTTC. Protein sequence: CASSEGSAGEENIQYF.

This clonotype has a count of ten or more. The gene calls are TRBV6-2 or TRBV6-3 and TRBJ2-5; no clear D gene. Trimming cost V 1 base and J 4 bases, with 4 bases left between them. The germline V gene encodes CDR1 MNHEY and CDR2 SVGEGT. This CDR3 has 12 residues. CDR3 nucleotides: TGTGCCAGCAGTTACTATGCAGAGACCCAGTACTTC. It encodes CASSYYAETQYF.

The CDR3 loop is CSVILGAGYGYTF. The CDR3, as DNA: TGCAGCGTTATCCTGGGAGCTGGCTATGGCTACACCTTC. The chain joins TRBV29-1 to TRBJ1-2; D unresolved. CDR1 SQVTM and CDR2 ANQGSEA come from the germline V gene. V lost 5 bases and J lost 4, with 14 bases in between. CDR3 size: 13 residues.